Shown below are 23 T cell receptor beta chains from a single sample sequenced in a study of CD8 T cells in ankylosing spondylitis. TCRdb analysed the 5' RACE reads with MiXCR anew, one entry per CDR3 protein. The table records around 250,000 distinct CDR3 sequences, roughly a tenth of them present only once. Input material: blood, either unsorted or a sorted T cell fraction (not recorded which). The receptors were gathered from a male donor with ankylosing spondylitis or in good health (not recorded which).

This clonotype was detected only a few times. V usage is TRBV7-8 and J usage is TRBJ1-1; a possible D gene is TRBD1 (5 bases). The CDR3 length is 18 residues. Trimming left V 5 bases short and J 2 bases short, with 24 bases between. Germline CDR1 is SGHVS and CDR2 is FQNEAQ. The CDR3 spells CASSVAGTVAERNTEAFF. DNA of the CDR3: TGTGCCAGCAGCGTCGCCGGGACGGTGGCGGAGCGAAACACTGAAGCTTTCTTT.

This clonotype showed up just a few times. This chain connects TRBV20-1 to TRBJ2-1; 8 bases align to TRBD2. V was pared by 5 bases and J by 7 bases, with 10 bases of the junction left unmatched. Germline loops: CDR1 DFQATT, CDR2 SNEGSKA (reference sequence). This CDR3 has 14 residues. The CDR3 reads CSADSGNGWNEQFF. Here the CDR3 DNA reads TGCAGTGCTGATAGCGGGAATGGATGGAATGAGCAGTTCTTC.

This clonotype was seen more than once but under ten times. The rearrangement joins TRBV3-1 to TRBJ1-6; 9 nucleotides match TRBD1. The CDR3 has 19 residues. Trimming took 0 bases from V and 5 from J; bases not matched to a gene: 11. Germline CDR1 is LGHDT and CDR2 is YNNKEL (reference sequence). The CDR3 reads CASSQDPRTGDRNNSPLHF. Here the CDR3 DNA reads TGTGCCAGCAGCCAAGATCCGAGGACAGGGGACCGAAATAATTCACCCCTCCACTTT.

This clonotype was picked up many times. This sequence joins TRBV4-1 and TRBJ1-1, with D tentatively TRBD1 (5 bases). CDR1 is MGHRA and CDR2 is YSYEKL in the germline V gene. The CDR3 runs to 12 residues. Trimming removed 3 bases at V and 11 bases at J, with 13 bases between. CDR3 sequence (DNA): TGCGCCAGCAGCCAGCCGGGCAGGGTGGCTTTCTTT. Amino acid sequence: CASSQPGRVAFF.

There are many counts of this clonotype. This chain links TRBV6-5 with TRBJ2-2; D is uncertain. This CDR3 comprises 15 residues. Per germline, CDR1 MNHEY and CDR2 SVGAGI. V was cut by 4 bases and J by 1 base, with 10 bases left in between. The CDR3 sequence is CASSSDGLNTGELFF. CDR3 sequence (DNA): TGTGCCAGCAGTTCTGACGGGCTGAACACCGGGGAGCTGTTTTTT.

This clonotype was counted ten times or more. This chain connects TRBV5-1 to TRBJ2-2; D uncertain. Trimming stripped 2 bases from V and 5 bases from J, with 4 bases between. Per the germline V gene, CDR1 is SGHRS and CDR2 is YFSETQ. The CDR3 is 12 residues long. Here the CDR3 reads CASSFETGELFF. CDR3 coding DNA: TGCGCCAGCAGCTTTGAGACCGGGGAGCTGTTTTTT.

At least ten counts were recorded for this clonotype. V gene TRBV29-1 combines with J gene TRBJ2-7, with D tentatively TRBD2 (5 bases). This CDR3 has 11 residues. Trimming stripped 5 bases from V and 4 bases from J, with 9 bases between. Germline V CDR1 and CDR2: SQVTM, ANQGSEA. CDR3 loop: CSVYRGYEQYF. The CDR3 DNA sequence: TGCAGCGTTTATCGGGGTTACGAGCAGTACTTC.

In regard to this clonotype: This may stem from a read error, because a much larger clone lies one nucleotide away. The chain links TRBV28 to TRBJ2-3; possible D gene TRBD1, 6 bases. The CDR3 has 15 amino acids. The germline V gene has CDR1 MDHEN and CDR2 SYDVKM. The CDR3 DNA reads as TGTACCAGCAGACTACAGGGAACTCTCACAGATACGCAGTATTTT. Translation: CTSRLQGTLTDTQYF.

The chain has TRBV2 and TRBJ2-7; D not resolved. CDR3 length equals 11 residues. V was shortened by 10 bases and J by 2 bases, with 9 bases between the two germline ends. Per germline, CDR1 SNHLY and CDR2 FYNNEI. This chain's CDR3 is CATRWAYEQYF. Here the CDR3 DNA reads TGTGCCACCCGGTGGGCCTACGAGCAGTACTTC. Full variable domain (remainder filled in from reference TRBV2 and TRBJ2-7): EPEVTQTPSHQVTQMGQEVILRCVPISNHLYFYWYRQILGQKVEFLVSFYNNEISEKSEIFDDQFSVERPDGSNFTLKIRSTKLEDSAMYFCATRWAYEQYFGPGTRLTVT.

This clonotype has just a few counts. The CDR3 loop reads CASRDGTGGRTEAFF. The CDR3 nucleotides are TGTGCCAGCAGGGACGGGACAGGGGGAAGGACTGAAGCTTTCTTT. V usage is TRBV2 and J usage is TRBJ1-1; TRBD1 agrees at 11 bases. V lost 6 bases, J lost 5 bases, and 8 bases stayed unmatched. The germline gives CDR1 SNHLY, CDR2 FYNNEI. The CDR3 is made up of 15 amino acids.

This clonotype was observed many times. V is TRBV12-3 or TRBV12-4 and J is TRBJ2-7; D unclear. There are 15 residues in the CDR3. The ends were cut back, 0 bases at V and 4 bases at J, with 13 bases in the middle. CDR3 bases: TGTGCCAGCAGTTTAGCAGCGATTTCAAGGTACGAGCAGTACTTC. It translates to CASSLAAISRYEQYF.

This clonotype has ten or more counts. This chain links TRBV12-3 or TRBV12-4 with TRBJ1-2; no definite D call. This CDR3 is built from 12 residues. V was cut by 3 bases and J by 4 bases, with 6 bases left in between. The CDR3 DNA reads TGTGCCAGCAGTTTCAGAGTCTATGGCTACACCTTC. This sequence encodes CASSFRVYGYTF.

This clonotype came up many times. The CDR3 sequence: CASSQGGYGQPQHF. CDR3 nucleotides: TGCGCCAGCAGCCAAGGCGGGTACGGTCAGCCCCAGCATTTT. The chain recombines TRBV4-1 with TRBJ1-5; D not certain. This CDR3 comprises 14 residues. CDR1 is MGHRA and CDR2 is YSYEKL in the germline V gene. V was cut by 1 base and J by 6 bases, with 10 bases left in between.

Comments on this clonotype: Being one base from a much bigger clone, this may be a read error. CDR3 protein: CSWSTDTQYF. CDR3 bases: TGCAGTTGGAGCACAGATACGCAGTATTTT. The chain employs TRBV20-1 and TRBJ2-3, with D hard to call. The V end was cut by 8 bases, the J end by 0 bases, with 3 bases between. The germline gives CDR1 DFQATT, CDR2 SNEGSKA (reference sequence). This CDR3 is 10 amino acids long.

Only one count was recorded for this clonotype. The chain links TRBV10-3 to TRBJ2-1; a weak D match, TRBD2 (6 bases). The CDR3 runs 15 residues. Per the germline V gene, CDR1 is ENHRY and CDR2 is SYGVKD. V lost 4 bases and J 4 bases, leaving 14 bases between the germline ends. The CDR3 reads CAISGLRESYNEQFF. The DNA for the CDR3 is TGTGCCATCAGTGGGTTACGGGAGTCGTACAATGAGCAGTTCTTC.

The CDR3 protein is CASSPPWQRNEQYF. CDR3 coding DNA: TGTGCCAGCAGCCCTCCCTGGCAAAGAAACGAGCAGTACTTC. The chain links TRBV28 to TRBJ2-7; D is ambiguous. The germline gives CDR1 MDHEN, CDR2 SYDVKM. The CDR3 covers 14 residues. The V and J ends lost 6 bases and 5 bases respectively, with 17 bases between them.

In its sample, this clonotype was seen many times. CDR3 sequence: CSARDPGGYGYTF. DNA of the CDR3: TGCAGTGCTAGGGATCCCGGCGGCTATGGCTACACCTTC. The chain has TRBV20-1 and TRBJ1-2; D is unclear. With 3 bases removed from V and 4 bases from J, the gap between germline ends came to 12 bases. The CDR3 covers 13 residues. Germline-derived CDR1 and CDR2 are DFQATT and SNEGSKA (reference sequence).

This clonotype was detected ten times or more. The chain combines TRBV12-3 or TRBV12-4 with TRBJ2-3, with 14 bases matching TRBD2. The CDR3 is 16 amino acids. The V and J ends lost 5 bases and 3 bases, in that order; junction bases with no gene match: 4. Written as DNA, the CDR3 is TGTGCCAGCAGTCAGACTAGCGGGGGGGTAACAGATACGCAGTATTTT. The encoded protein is CASSQTSGGVTDTQYF.

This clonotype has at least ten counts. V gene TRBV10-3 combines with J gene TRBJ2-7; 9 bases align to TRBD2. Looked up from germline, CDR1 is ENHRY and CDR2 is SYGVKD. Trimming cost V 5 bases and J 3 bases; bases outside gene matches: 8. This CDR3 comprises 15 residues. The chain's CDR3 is CAISPTTSGGYEQYF. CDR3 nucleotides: TGTGCCATCAGTCCGACGACTAGCGGTGGCTACGAGCAGTACTTC.

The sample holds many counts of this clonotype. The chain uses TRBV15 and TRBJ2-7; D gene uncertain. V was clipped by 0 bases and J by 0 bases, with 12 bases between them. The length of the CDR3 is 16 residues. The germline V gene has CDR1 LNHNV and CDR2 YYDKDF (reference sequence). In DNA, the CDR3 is TGTGCCACCAGCAGAGATCGTGGCAGTAGCTCCTACGAGCAGTACTTC. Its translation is CATSRDRGSSSYEQYF.

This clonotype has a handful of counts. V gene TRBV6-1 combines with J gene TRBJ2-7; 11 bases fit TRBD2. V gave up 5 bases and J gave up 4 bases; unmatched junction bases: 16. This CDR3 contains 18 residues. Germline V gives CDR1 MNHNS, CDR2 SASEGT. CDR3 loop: CASSQLAGGEIRWYEQYF. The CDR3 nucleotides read TGTGCCAGCAGTCAGCTAGCGGGAGGCGAGATTCGATGGTACGAGCAGTACTTC.

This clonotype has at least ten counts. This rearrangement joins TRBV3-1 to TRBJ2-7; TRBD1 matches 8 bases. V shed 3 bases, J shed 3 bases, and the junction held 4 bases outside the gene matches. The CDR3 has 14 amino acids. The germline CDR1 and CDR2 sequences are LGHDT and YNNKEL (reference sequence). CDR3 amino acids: CASSHGDRHYEQYF. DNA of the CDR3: TGTGCCAGCAGCCATGGGGACAGGCACTACGAGCAGTACTTC.

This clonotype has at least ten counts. The CDR3, as DNA: TGTGCCAGCAGTTACTCGGGGCACGAGGAGACCCAGTACTTC. This gives the protein CASSYSGHEETQYF. The V gene is TRBV6-5, the J gene TRBJ2-5; D perhaps matches TRBD1 (5 bases). The CDR3 is 14 amino acids. Per the germline V gene, CDR1 is MNHEY and CDR2 is SVGAGI. Between the trimmed V and J ends, which lost 0 bases and 5 bases, there was a span of 10 bases.